This TCR beta chain was captured in a study of blood T cell repertoires in COVID-19. Study details: Samples representing acute and convalescent COVID-19 were sourced from the United States, Italy and Spain. T cells, B-cell-depleted T cells, or PBMCs provided the cDNA or gDNA that served as material.

Recruits, aged roughly 18 to 89 years, lived in roughly 22 US areas. Assignments of participants to cohorts depended upon their own reported clinical history. In germline, CDR1 is MNHNY, CDR2 SVGAGI (reference sequence). The trim removed 0 bases at V and 4 bases at J, leaving 5 bases unmatched. The CDR3 runs to 15 residues. Only in-frame clones appear in the TCRdb table, and some are missing; sequencing was by immunoSEQ multiplex PCR. The sample holds a few hundred thousand clones, 90% seen once. The chain uses TRBV6-6 and TRBJ1-2, with TRBD1 matching 7 bases. This sequence originates from a woman aged 18-29 years with acute COVID-19. Sequenced: PBMCs or T cells enriched from blood (not recorded which). CDR3: CASSYSIRDSYGYTF. The CDR3, as DNA: TGTGCCAGCAGTTACTCCATTCGGGACAGCTATGGCTACACCTTC.